The next 17 T cell receptor beta chains were all read from a single sample in a study of T cell responses to AZD1222 COVID-19 vaccine. TCRdb's copy holds only in-frame clones and misses some; the assay was immunoSEQ multiplex PCR. The table lists around 140,000 clones, around 94% of them singletons, with 9% to 9.5% in the top ten. The sequenced sample was peripheral blood, obtained 28 days after the second AZD1222 dose. The receptors shown here come from an adult who received the AZD1222 COVID-19 vaccine.

V gene TRBV7-9 combines with J gene TRBJ2-4, with 9 bases lining up with TRBD1. The junction had 7 bases not matched to a gene; V was cut back by 1 base and J by 6 bases. From germline, CDR1 is SEHNR and CDR2 FQNEAQ (reference sequence). The CDR3 spans 16 residues. The CDR3 nucleotides are TGTGCCAGCAGCTTAGGCCTAAGACAGGGGGGAAACATTCAGTACTTC. This sequence encodes CASSLGLRQGGNIQYF.

The chain is built from TRBV7-9 and TRBJ2-1, with TRBD2 identical over 14 bases. The ends lost 1 base at V and 9 bases at J; junction bases unmatched: 2. This CDR3 has 15 amino acids. CDR1 is SEHNR and CDR2 is FQNEAQ in the germline V gene (reference sequence). The chain's CDR3 is CASSLVGTSGSEQFF. For the CDR3, the DNA is TGTGCCAGCAGCTTAGTCGGGACTAGCGGGAGTGAGCAGTTCTTC. Full variable domain (missing parts from reference TRBV7-9 and TRBJ2-1): DTGVSQNPRHKITKRGQNVTFRCDPISEHNRLYWYRQTLGQGPEFLTYFQNEAQLEKSRLLSDRFSAERPKGSFSTLEIQRTEQGDSAMYLCASSLVGTSGSEQFFGPGTRLTVL.

The genes are TRBV9 and TRBJ2-1, with 14 bases aligning to TRBD2. The junction had 11 bases not matched to a gene; V was cut back by 3 bases and J by 6 bases. Germline V gives CDR1 SGDLS, CDR2 YYNGEE. CDR3 size: 18 residues. The CDR3 here is CASSARGGGLAGVNEQFF. CDR3 bases: TGTGCCAGCAGCGCGAGGGGAGGGGGACTAGCGGGAGTCAATGAGCAGTTCTTC.

V is TRBV27 and J is TRBJ2-2; D remains unclear. This CDR3 has 15 amino acids. V gave up 6 bases and J gave up 0 bases, with 11 bases separating them. In germline, CDR1 is MNHEY, CDR2 SMNVEV (reference sequence). The CDR3 nucleotides read TGTGCCAGCAGACGCAGGACCTCGAACACCGGGGAGCTGTTTTTT. Protein product: CASRRRTSNTGELFF.

This chain connects TRBV10-1 to TRBJ2-3; 8 bases map to TRBD1. From germline, CDR1 is WNHNN and CDR2 SYGVQD (reference sequence). This CDR3 comprises 15 residues. With V trimmed by 6 bases and J by 4 bases, 9 bases remained unmatched. CDR3 in DNA: TGCGCCAGCAGCCCGGGACAGGTTTTCGCAGATACGCAGTATTTT. Its translation is CASSPGQVFADTQYF.

The chain combines TRBV28 with TRBJ1-2, with D possibly TRBD1 on 6 matching bases. CDR1 MDHEN and CDR2 SYDVKM come from the germline V gene. V gave up 6 bases and J gave up 5 bases, with 25 bases separating them. This CDR3 has 17 residues. The CDR3 loop reads CASSHPSGGQAGYGYTF. The CDR3 bases are TGTGCCAGCAGCCACCCTTCGGGGGGGCAGGCCGGGTATGGCTACACCTTC.

The rearrangement joins TRBV10-3 to TRBJ2-7; D uncertain. From germline, CDR1 is ENHRY and CDR2 SYGVKD. Trimming removed 0 bases at V and 4 bases at J, with 13 bases between. The CDR3 totals 15 residues. For the CDR3, the DNA is TGTGCCATCAGTGAGTCGGTCAGGAAGCAGTACGAGCAGTACTTC. This sequence encodes CAISESVRKQYEQYF.

This clone was seen only once. The chain is built from TRBV18 and TRBJ1-1; TRBD1 aligns across 7 bases. Germline CDR1 reads KGHSH; CDR2 reads LQKENI. The CDR3 runs 14 residues. With 5 bases clipped from V and 6 bases from J, the junction kept 9 bases outside the gene matches. The CDR3 is CASSIQGLGAEAFF. The CDR3 nucleotides are TGTGCCAGCTCAATACAGGGGTTAGGGGCTGAAGCTTTCTTT.

V gene TRBV27 combines with J gene TRBJ1-5; TRBD1 might be the D (6 bases). CDR1 and CDR2 from the germline V gene are MNHEY and SMNVEV (reference sequence). The CDR3 runs to 14 residues. The V gene lost 2 bases and the J gene lost 3 bases, with 8 bases spanning the gap. The CDR3 region is CASSLGGLNQPQHF. The CDR3, as DNA: TGTGCCAGCAGTTTAGGGGGGCTCAATCAGCCCCAGCATTTT.

CDR3 DNA: TGTGCCAGCAGCCCCCGGGACAGGGTAAATCAAAACACTGAAGCTTTCTTT. It encodes CASSPRDRVNQNTEAFF. This chain joins TRBV7-9 and TRBJ1-1; 9 bases are a match to TRBD1. The CDR3 is made up of 17 amino acids. The V segment lost 5 bases and the J segment 2 bases; nucleotides outside the gene matches: 12. The germline V gene has CDR1 SEHNR and CDR2 FQNEAQ (reference sequence).

This chain joins TRBV5-1 and TRBJ1-4; D possibly corresponds to TRBD1 (5 bases). The germline V gene encodes CDR1 SGHRS and CDR2 YFSETQ. CDR3 length: 15 residues. Trimming took off 3 bases at V and 4 bases at J, with 13 bases between the two ends. The CDR3 DNA follows: TGCGCCAGCAGCTGGGGGTGGGGTGATAATGAAAAACTGTTTTTT. It yields the protein CASSWGWGDNEKLFF.

V gene TRBV2 combines with J gene TRBJ1-1, with D unresolved. CDR3 length: 15 residues. The germline V and J ends were trimmed by 7 bases and 1 base, with 16 bases remaining between them. CDR1 is SNHLY and CDR2 is FYNNEI in the germline V gene. Here the CDR3 reads CASTTGLDWNTEAFF. CDR3 nucleotide sequence: TGTGCCAGCACTACCGGCTTGGACTGGAACACTGAAGCTTTCTTT. The full variable domain, rest sourced from reference TRBV2 and TRBJ1-1, is EPEVTQTPSHQVTQMGQEVILRCVPISNHLYFYWYRQILGQKVEFLVSFYNNEISEKSEIFDDQFSVERPDGSNFTLKIRSTKLEDSAMYFCASTTGLDWNTEAFFGQGTRLTVV.

V usage is TRBV5-6 and J usage is TRBJ2-2; no definite D call. The CDR3 is 14 amino acids. The germline CDR1 and CDR2 sequences are SGHDT and YYEEEE. Trimming pared 3 bases from V and 1 base from J, leaving 7 bases between. The CDR3: CASSSTGNTGELFF. The CDR3 DNA is TGTGCCAGCAGCTCCACGGGGAACACCGGGGAGCTGTTTTTT.

The V gene is TRBV9, the J gene TRBJ1-6, with a weak D call TRBD1 (5 bases). Trimming removed 4 bases from V and 13 bases from J, with 18 bases in between. The CDR3 is 14 amino acids. From germline, CDR1 is SGDLS and CDR2 YYNGEE. The CDR3, as DNA: TGTGCCAGCAGCTCTGACAGCGCATTTTTCCCCCTCCACTTT. Its translation is CASSSDSAFFPLHF.

The rearrangement joins TRBV5-1 to TRBJ1-2, with D unclear. Trimming pared 4 bases from V and 8 bases from J, leaving 24 bases between. Germline CDR1 reads SGHRS; CDR2 reads YFSETQ. The CDR3 runs 16 residues. The CDR3 DNA reads as TGCGCCAGCAGCCCCGACCCCTTGCGGAGCTACGGCGGCTACACCTTC. It yields the protein CASSPDPLRSYGGYTF. The whole variable domain, filled in from reference TRBV5-1 and TRBJ1-2, reads KAGVTQTPRYLIKTRGQQVTLSCSPISGHRSVSWYQQTPGQGLQFLFEYFSETQRNKGNFPGRFSGRQFSNSRSEMNVSTLELGDSALYLCASSPDPLRSYGGYTFGSGTRLTVV.

This clone has just a few counts. The chain employs TRBV15 and TRBJ1-1, with D unresolved. Trimming left V 0 bases short and J 6 bases short, with 8 bases between. The CDR3 is 13 residues long. The germline gives CDR1 LNHNV, CDR2 YYDKDF (reference sequence). In DNA, the CDR3 is TGTGCCACCAGCAGAGAATACCCCCCTGAAGCTTTCTTT. This translates into CATSREYPPEAFF.

The chain combines TRBV7-9 with TRBJ1-5, with D unresolved. The V gene's germline CDR1 is SEHNR and CDR2 FQNEAQ (reference sequence). CDR3 length: 16 amino acids. V gave up 5 bases and J gave up 0 bases, with 14 bases separating them. The CDR3 bases are TGTGCCAGCAGCCTCGACGGGCCATATAGCAATCAGCCCCAGCATTTT. Amino acids: CASSLDGPYSNQPQHF.